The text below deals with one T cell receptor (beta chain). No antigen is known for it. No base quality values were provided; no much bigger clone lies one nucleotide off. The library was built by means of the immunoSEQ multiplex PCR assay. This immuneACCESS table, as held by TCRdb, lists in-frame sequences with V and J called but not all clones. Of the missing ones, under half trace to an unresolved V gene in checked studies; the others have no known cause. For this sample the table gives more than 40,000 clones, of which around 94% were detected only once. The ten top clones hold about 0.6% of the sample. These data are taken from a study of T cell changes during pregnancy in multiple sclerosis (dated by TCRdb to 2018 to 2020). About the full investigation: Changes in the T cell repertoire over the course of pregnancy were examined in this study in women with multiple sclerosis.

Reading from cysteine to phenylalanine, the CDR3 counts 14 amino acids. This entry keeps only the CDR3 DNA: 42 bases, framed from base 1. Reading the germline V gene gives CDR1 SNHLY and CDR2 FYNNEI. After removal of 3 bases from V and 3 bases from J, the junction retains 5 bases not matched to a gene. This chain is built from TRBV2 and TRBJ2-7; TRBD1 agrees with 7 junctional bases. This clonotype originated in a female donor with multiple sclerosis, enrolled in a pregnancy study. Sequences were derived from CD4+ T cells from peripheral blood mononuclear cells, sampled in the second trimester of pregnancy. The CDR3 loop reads CASSERGPLYEQYF. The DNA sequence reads TGTGCCAGCAGTGAGAGGGGGCCCCTCTACGAGCAGTACTTC.